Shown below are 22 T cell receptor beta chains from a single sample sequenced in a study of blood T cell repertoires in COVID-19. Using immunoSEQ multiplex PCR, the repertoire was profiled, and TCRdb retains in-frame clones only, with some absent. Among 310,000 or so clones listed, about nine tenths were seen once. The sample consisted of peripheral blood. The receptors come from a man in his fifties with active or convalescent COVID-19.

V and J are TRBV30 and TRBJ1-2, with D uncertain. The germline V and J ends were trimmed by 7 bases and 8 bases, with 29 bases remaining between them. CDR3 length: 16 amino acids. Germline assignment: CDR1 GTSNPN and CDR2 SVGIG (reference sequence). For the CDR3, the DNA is TGTGCCTTTAGGGCCGAGGGCCTAAGCTCGGGGTTCGGCTACACCTTC. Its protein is CAFRAEGLSSGFGYTF.

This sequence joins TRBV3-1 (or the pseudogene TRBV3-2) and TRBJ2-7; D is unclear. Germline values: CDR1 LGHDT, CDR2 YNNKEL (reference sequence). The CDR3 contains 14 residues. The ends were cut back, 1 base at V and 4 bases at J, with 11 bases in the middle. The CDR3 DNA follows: TGTGCCAGCAGCCAAGGCTGGAGATGGTACGAGCAGTACTTC. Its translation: CASSQGWRWYEQYF.

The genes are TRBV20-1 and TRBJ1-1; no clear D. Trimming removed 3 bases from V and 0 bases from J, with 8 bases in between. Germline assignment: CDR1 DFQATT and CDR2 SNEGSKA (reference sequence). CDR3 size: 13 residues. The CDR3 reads CSASSPVNTEAFF. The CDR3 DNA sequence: TGCAGTGCTAGTTCGCCGGTGAACACTGAAGCTTTCTTT.

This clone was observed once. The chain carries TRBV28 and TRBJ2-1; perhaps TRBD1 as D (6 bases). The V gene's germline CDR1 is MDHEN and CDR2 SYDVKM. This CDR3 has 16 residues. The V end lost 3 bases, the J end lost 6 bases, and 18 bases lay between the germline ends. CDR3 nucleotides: TGTGCCAGCAGTTTGGAAACAGGGCAGCTTCGCAATGAGCAGTTCTTC. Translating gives CASSLETGQLRNEQFF.

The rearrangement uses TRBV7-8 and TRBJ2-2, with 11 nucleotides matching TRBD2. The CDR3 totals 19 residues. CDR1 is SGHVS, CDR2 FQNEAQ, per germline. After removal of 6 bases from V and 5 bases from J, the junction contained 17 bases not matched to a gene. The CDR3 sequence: CASSSTLLTLAGGTGELFF. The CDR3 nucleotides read TGTGCCAGCAGTTCCACCCTACTCACCCTAGCGGGAGGAACCGGGGAGCTGTTTTTT.

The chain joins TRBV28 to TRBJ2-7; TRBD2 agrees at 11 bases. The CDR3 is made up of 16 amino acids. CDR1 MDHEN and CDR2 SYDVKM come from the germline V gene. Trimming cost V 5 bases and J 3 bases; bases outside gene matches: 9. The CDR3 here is CASSPSSGGTFYEQYF. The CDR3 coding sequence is TGTGCCAGCAGTCCCTCTAGCGGGGGGACCTTCTACGAGCAGTACTTC.

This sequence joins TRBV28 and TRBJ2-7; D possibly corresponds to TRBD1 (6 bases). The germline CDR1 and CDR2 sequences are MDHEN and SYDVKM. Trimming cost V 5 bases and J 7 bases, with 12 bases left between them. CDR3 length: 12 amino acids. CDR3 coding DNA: TGTGCCAGCAGTGGGGGCCCTAGGGAGCAGTACTTC. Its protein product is CASSGGPREQYF.

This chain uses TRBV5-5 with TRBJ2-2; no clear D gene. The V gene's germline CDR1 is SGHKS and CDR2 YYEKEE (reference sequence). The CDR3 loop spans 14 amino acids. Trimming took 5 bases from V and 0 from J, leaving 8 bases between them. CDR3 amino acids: CASRPLTNTGELFF. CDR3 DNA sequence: TGTGCCAGCAGGCCCCTAACGAACACCGGGGAGCTGTTTTTT.

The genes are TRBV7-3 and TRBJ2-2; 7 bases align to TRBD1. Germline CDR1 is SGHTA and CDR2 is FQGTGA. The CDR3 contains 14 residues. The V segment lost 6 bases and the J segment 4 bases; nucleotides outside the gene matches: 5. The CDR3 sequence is CASSLGQVTGELFF. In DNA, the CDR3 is TGTGCCAGCAGTCTCGGACAGGTCACCGGGGAGCTGTTTTTT.

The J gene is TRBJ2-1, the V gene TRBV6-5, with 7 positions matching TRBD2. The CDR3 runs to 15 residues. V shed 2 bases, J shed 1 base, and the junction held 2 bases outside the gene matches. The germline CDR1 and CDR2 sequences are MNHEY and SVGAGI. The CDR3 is CASSYTSESYNEQFF. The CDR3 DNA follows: TGTGCCAGCAGTTACACTAGCGAATCCTACAATGAGCAGTTCTTC.

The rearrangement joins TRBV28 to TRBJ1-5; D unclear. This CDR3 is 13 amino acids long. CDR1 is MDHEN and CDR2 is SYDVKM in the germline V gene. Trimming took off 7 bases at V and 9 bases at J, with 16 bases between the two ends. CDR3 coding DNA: TGTGCCAGCACCGAAAGCCCGATCCGGCCCCAGCATTTT. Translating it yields CASTESPIRPQHF.

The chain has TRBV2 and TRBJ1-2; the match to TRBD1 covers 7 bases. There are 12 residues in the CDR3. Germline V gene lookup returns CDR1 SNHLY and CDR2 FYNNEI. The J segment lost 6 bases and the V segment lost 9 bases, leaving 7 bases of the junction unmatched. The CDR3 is CASMTGSNGYTF. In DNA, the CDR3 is TGTGCCAGTATGACAGGGAGTAATGGCTACACCTTC.

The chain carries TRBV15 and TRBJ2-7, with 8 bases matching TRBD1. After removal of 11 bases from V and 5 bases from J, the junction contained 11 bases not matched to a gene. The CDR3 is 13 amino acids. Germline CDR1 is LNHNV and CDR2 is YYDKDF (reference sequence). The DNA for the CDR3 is TGTGCCGTCGGGCGGACAGGGATACACGAGCAGTACTTC. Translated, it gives CAVGRTGIHEQYF.

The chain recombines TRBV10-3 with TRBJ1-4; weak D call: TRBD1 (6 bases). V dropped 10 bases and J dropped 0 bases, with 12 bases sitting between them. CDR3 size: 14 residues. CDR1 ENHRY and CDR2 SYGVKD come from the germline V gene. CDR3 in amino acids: CATSSGATNEKLFF. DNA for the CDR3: TGTGCCACCTCTTCAGGGGCAACTAATGAAAAACTGTTTTTT.

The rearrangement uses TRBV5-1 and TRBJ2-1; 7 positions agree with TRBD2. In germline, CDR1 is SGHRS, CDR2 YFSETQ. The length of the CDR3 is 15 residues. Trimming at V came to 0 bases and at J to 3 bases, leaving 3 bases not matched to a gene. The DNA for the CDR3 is TGCGCCAGCAGCTTGGTGGGGGAGGGCTACAATGAGCAGTTCTTC. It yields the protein CASSLVGEGYNEQFF.

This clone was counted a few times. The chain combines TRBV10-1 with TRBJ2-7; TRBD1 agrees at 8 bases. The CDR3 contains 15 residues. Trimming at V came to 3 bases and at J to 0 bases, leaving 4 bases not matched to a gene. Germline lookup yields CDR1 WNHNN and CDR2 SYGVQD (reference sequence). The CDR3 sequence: CASSDGTGDSYEQYF. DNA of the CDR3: TGCGCCAGCAGTGACGGGACAGGAGACTCCTACGAGCAGTACTTC.

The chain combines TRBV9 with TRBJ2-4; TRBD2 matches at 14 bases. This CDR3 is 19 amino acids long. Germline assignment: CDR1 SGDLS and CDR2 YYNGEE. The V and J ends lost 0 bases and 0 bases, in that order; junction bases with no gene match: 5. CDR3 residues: CASSVGLAGGHGAKNIQYF. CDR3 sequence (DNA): TGTGCCAGCAGCGTAGGACTAGCGGGGGGGCATGGAGCCAAAAACATTCAGTACTTC.

In DNA form, the CDR3 reads TGTGCCAGCTCTCCCCCCAGGGAACCAGATACGCAGTATTTT. This translates into CASSPPREPDTQYF. The chain combines TRBV18 with TRBJ2-3; tentative D call: TRBD1 (5 bases). The germline V gene encodes CDR1 KGHSH and CDR2 LQKENI. V lost 6 bases, J lost 4 bases, and 14 bases lay in between. The CDR3 is 14 residues long.

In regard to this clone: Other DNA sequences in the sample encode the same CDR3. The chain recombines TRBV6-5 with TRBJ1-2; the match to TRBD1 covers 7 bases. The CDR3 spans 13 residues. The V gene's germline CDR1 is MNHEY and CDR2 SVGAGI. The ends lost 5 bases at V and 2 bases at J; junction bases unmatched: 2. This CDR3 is CASSRQGNYGYTF. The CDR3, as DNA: TGTGCCAGCAGTAGACAGGGAAACTATGGCTACACCTTC.

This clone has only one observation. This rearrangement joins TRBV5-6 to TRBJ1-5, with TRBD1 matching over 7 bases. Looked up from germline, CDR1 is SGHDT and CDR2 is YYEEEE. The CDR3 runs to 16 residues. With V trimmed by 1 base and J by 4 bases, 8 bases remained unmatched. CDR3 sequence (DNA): TGTGCCAGCAGCTTGTTCGCGGGACAGCCAAATCAGCCCCAGCATTTT. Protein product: CASSLFAGQPNQPQHF.

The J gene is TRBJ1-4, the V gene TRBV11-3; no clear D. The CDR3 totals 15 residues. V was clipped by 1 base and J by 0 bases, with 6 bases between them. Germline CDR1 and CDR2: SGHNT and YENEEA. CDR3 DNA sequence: TGTGCCAGCAGCTTAGGGGGAGCAACTAATGAAAAACTGTTTTTT. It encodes CASSLGGATNEKLFF.

The CDR3 is CASSFYPNTGAGGYTF. CDR3 DNA: TGTGCCAGCAGTTTTTACCCCAATACAGGGGCTGGTGGCTACACCTTC. The chain couples TRBV27 to TRBJ1-2, with 7 bases matching TRBD1. This CDR3 comprises 16 residues. Trimming removed 3 bases from V and 7 bases from J; junction bases left unmatched: 14. Germline V CDR1 and CDR2: MNHEY, SMNVEV (reference sequence).